The clone carrying this T cell receptor (beta chain) was detected only once. The data are from a study of blood T cell repertoires in COVID-19. The CDR3 totals 14 residues. Germline V gene lookup returns CDR1 SGHTA and CDR2 FQGNSA. V lost 0 bases, J lost 6 bases, and 12 bases lay in between. The table came from immunoSEQ multiplex PCR; TCRdb's copy has only in-frame clones and leaves some out. The repertoire includes about 480,000 clones, nearly 90% of them detected once, and almost 2% sits in the top ten. The sequence was collected from a woman between 18 and 29 years old with acute COVID-19. What was sequenced was PBMCs or T cells enriched from blood (not recorded which). The chain carries TRBV7-2 and TRBJ2-7, with D possibly TRBD2 on 6 matching bases. The CDR3 here is CASSLAIAAGEQYF. CDR3 nucleotide sequence: TGTGCCAGCAGCTTAGCGATAGCGGCGGGCGAGCAGTACTTC. Full variable domain (outside the CDR3, taken from reference TRBV7-2 and TRBJ2-7): GAGVSQSPSNKVTEKGKDVELRCDPISGHTALYWYRQSLGQGLEFLIYFQGNSAPDKSGLPSDRFSAERTGGSVSTLTIQRTQQEDSAVYLCASSLAIAAGEQYFGPGTRLTVT.